A selection of T cell receptor beta chains follows, all from one sample in a study of blood T cell repertoires in COVID-19. The table came from immunoSEQ multiplex PCR; TCRdb's copy has only in-frame clones and leaves some out. The sample has some 210,000 clones; around nine tenths are singletons. Sequenced material: peripheral blood. All receptors come from a woman in her forties with acute or convalescent COVID-19. Each CDR3 is given with its conserved first and last residue. Size values are once, few and many counts, or a class for expanded clones, and some rows have none.

cdr3_aa | j_call | v_call | clone_size
CSVEGGWTDTQYF | TRBJ2-3 | TRBV29-1 | NA
CASSLAGRMDQPQHF | TRBJ1-5 | TRBV28 | NA
CASSRGLAGLQETQYF | TRBJ2-5 | TRBV4-1 | NA
CASSRTFYQPQHF | TRBJ1-5 | TRBV6-5 | few
CASSFTGTAYTEAFF | TRBJ1-1 | TRBV7-3 | once
CASSMGANQPQHF | TRBJ1-5 | TRBV19 | NA
CASSPPGLLLGHYGYTF | TRBJ1-2 | TRBV6-6 | NA
CASSETGPPYGYTF | TRBJ1-2 | TRBV25-1 | once
CASSQFLDEQFF | TRBJ2-1 | TRBV14 | NA
CATVEGQWGNTEAFF | TRBJ1-1 | TRBV6-5 | NA
CASSGQGATGELFF | TRBJ2-2 | TRBV9 | NA
CSASPLQGYGYTF | TRBJ1-2 | TRBV20-1 | once
CASGRNTGELFF | TRBJ2-2 | TRBV10-1 | NA
CASSLSTGNTEAFF | TRBJ1-1 | TRBV5-1 | NA
CASSEGGRGAFF | TRBJ1-1 | TRBV6-1 | NA
CASSQDLTPIYTGELFF | TRBJ2-2 | TRBV4-2 | many
CASSYESSGGRDTQYF | TRBJ2-3 | TRBV6-5 | once
CAWSPGGAAGTQYF | TRBJ2-5 | TRBV30 | once
CASSAGQGLLSGNTIYF | TRBJ1-3 | TRBV2 | NA
CASSQSGTGVGYTF | TRBJ1-2 | TRBV11-2 | NA
CASSLVQSEGKLFF | TRBJ1-4 | TRBV5-6 | NA
CASGRIGTFTQPQHF | TRBJ1-5 | TRBV27 | NA
CASRTWGGPAKDNYGYTF | TRBJ1-2 | TRBV12-2 | NA
CASSEGQGGSWQPQHF | TRBJ1-5 | TRBV2 | NA
CASSRQGDYGYTF | TRBJ1-2 | TRBV4-1 | NA
CAIRTATNYGYTF | TRBJ1-2 | TRBV10-3 | NA
CASSLGLAGVAPQYF | TRBJ2-3 | TRBV27 | NA
CASSESRVTTQQAFF | TRBJ1-1 | TRBV6-1 | NA
CASSPQEYGYTF | TRBJ1-2 | TRBV18 | once
CASSDRGGGEKLFF | TRBJ1-4 | TRBV2 | NA
CASSLDLLGSGGQETQYF | TRBJ2-5 | TRBV11-2 | NA
CASSLELAGGPDTQYF | TRBJ2-3 | TRBV5-1 | NA
CASGGTGLNTEAFF | TRBJ1-1 | TRBV2 | NA
CASSTPGPHPEAFF | TRBJ1-1 | TRBV19 | NA
CASSLAGVPSSYNEQFF | TRBJ2-1 | TRBV5-1 | NA
CASSQGGGHWEAFF | TRBJ1-1 | TRBV5-6 | NA
CASSPGGNTIYF | TRBJ1-3 | TRBV2 | NA
CASSFRASGGANNEQFF | TRBJ2-1 | TRBV11-2 | NA
CSVAGQGSDTQYF | TRBJ2-3 | TRBV29-1 | NA
CATSDPRNTGELFF | TRBJ2-2 | TRBV24-1 | NA
CASSYGGANEQFF | TRBJ2-1 | TRBV6-2/TRBV6-3 | NA
CASSDGSGAADTQYF | TRBJ2-3 | TRBV6-4 | NA
CASSTGIAPTNEKLFF | TRBJ1-4 | TRBV5-8 | NA
CASSPSGDYGYTF | TRBJ1-2 | TRBV18 | NA
CASSVDAGEYNEQFF | TRBJ2-1 | TRBV9 | NA
CASSSGETQYF | TRBJ2-5 | TRBV5-6 | NA
CASSQTWVGLGQETQYF | TRBJ2-5 | TRBV11-2 | few
CASSHLGQGKDYGYTF | TRBJ1-2 | TRBV3-1/TRBV3-2 | NA
CASIRSGEGTYGYTF | TRBJ1-2 | TRBV6-5 | NA
CASGFGGAATDTQYF | TRBJ2-3 | TRBV12-5 | NA
CASSFLPGQGKDGYTF | TRBJ1-2 | TRBV11-2 | NA
CASSEPNRGLNTDTQYF | TRBJ2-3 | TRBV2 | NA
CATSRKGQENSPLHF | TRBJ1-6 | TRBV15 | NA
CASSLGLLQHF | TRBJ1-5 | TRBV12-3/TRBV12-4 | NA
CASSPGKWATEAFF | TRBJ1-1 | TRBV5-5 | once